A single sample gave rise to the 10 T cell receptor beta chains below, sequenced in a study of beta chain features in type 1 diabetes. Study-level findings and limits: All four CD4+ subsets from Type 1 diabetes patients carried moderately but significantly shorter TCRB CDR3s.

Expressed TCRB transcripts were sequenced because the isolated RNA had all been reverse transcribed beforehand. TCRdb keeps only in-frame clones here, not all; method: immunoSEQ multiplex PCR. This table has under 130,000 clones, under 30% appearing once. These receptors have no identified antigens. The sample taken for sequencing was central memory CD4+ T cells from blood. These receptors came from a woman aged 18-30 years with type 1 diabetes.

This clone was detected only once. The chain is built from TRBV7-3 and TRBJ2-7; D perhaps matches TRBD1 (8 bases). The CDR3 has 16 residues. V lost 5 bases and J lost 3, with 20 bases in between. The germline V gene encodes CDR1 SGHTA and CDR2 FQGTGA. This chain's CDR3 is CASSRTTGGGYYEQYF. Here the CDR3 DNA reads TGTGCCAGCAGCCGGACCACAGGGGGAGGGTACTACGAGCAGTACTTC.

The V gene is TRBV30, the J gene TRBJ1-5, with D maybe TRBD1 (6 bases). The V and J ends lost 2 bases and 3 bases respectively, with 17 bases between them. CDR1 is GTSNPN and CDR2 is SVGIG in the germline V gene (reference sequence). The CDR3 consists of 16 residues. CDR3 sequence: CAWSLERGLTNQPQHF. Written as DNA, the CDR3 is TGTGCCTGGAGTCTAGAAAGGGGGTTAACCAATCAGCCCCAGCATTTT. The full variable domain, completed using reference TRBV30 and TRBJ1-5, is SQTIHQWPATLVQPVGSPLSLECTVEGTSNPNLYWYRQAAGRGLQLLFYSVGIGQISSEVPQNLSASRPQDRQFILSSKKLLLSDSGFYLCAWSLERGLTNQPQHFGDGTRLSIL.

The gene calls are TRBV5-1 and TRBJ2-2; no firm D call. V dropped 4 bases and J dropped 2 bases, with 21 bases sitting between them. The CDR3 covers 18 residues. Germline CDR1 SGHRS, CDR2 YFSETQ. The CDR3 DNA sequence: TGCGCCAGCAGCATAAACCCCTCGGCACAGCTTAACACCGGGGAGCTGTTTTTT. Amino acids: CASSINPSAQLNTGELFF.

This clone has more than one count but fewer than ten. CDR3 bases: TGTGCCAGCAGTGTGGGCCAATACTCGGAGTATTTT. It encodes CASSVGQYSEYF. The V gene is TRBV2, the J gene TRBJ2-3; no clear D gene. The germline gives CDR1 SNHLY, CDR2 FYNNEI. The CDR3 covers 12 residues. V was shortened by 4 bases and J by 13 bases, with 15 bases between the two germline ends.

The chain employs TRBV5-4 and TRBJ2-3; 7 bases line up with TRBD1. The junction had 11 bases not matched to a gene; V was cut back by 2 bases and J by 2 bases. Germline V gives CDR1 SGHNT, CDR2 YYREEE (reference sequence). This CDR3 is built from 17 residues. The CDR3 nucleotides are TGTGCCAGCAGCTTTAGACAGGGAAGGGCACTCACAGATACGCAGTATTTT. Residues: CASSFRQGRALTDTQYF.

The chain links TRBV28 to TRBJ2-7; D gene uncertain. V gave up 6 bases and J gave up 0 bases, with 6 bases separating them. This CDR3 has 12 amino acids. The V gene's germline CDR1 is MDHEN and CDR2 SYDVKM. CDR3 sequence: CASRLSSYEQYF. The DNA for the CDR3 is TGTGCCAGCAGGCTGAGCTCCTACGAGCAGTACTTC.

This clone was recorded a few times. The chain has TRBV7-9 and TRBJ2-7, with 14 nucleotides matching TRBD2. V lost 3 bases, J lost 3 bases, and 4 bases stayed unmatched. The V gene's germline CDR1 is SEHNR and CDR2 FQNEAQ (reference sequence). This CDR3 spans 16 amino acids. The CDR3 is CASSFGLAGGDYEQYV. The CDR3 region has the DNA TGTGCCAGCAGCTTCGGACTAGCGGGAGGTGACTACGAGCAGTACGTC.

This clone has only a few counts. The genes are TRBV27 and TRBJ2-2; TRBD2 aligns across 9 bases. The V gene end was trimmed by 4 bases and the J gene end by 6 bases; junction bases not matched to a gene: 9. The CDR3 is 16 amino acids. Per the germline V gene, CDR1 is MNHEY and CDR2 is SMNVEV (reference sequence). The CDR3 sequence: CASSSQRVAGAGELFF. Here the CDR3 DNA reads TGTGCCAGCAGTTCCCAGAGGGTAGCGGGAGCCGGGGAGCTGTTTTTT.

The chain carries TRBV11-2 and TRBJ2-7; 14 nucleotides agree with TRBD2. V lost 1 base and J lost 7; bases outside the gene matches: 3. The germline V gene encodes CDR1 SGHAT and CDR2 FQNNGV. The CDR3 length is 15 residues. CDR3 sequence (DNA): TGTGCCAGCAGCTTAGGACTAGCGGGAGGGCGTGAGCAGTACTTC. Translating gives CASSLGLAGGREQYF.

This clone has a handful of counts. V gene TRBV5-1 combines with J gene TRBJ2-5; the D gene is possibly TRBD1 (6 bases). CDR3 length equals 14 residues. CDR1 and CDR2 (germline): SGHRS, YFSETQ. With 6 bases removed from V and 2 bases from J, the gap between germline ends came to 14 bases. The CDR3 DNA reads as TGCGCCAGCAATTGGGGGCAGGGGCAAGAGACCCAGTACTTC. Protein product: CASNWGQGQETQYF.